Reported below is one T cell receptor beta chain. In the study's own analysis: Scientists estimated how many nucleated cells there were by amplifying reference gene primers. Assay: immunoSEQ multiplex PCR; the TCRdb copy retains only in-frame clones and omits some. That table is the source of V, J and clone size, and D and trimming were worked out from the DNA. The sample yields 200,000 to 250,000 clones, approximately 84% seen once. This entry comes from a study of blood T cell repertoires in COVID-19. Study context: The cDNA or gDNA used as material had been derived from T cells, B-cell-depleted T cells, or PBMCs.

Trimming at V came to 3 bases and at J to 10 bases, leaving 7 bases not matched to a gene. Germline loops: CDR1 SQVTM, CDR2 ANQGSEA. The CDR3 covers 12 residues. This receptor was identified in a man aged 40-49 years with acute or convalescent COVID-19. Sequencing was carried out using peripheral blood. This rearrangement joins TRBV29-1 to TRBJ1-1; 8 bases match TRBD1. CDR3 DNA sequence: TGCAGCGTTGAGGACCAACAGGGGGTAGCTTTCTTT. The encoded protein is CSVEDQQGVAFF.